These T cell receptor beta chains were read from a single sample in a study of blood T cells in healthy people across ages. MiXCR, run by TCRdb on the 5' RACE reads, gives a single entry per CDR3 protein. The table shows about 640,000 distinct CDR3 sequences, with roughly 58% occurring only once. Sequencing used blood. These TCRs come from a man aged 60 to 75 in good health. Both conserved end residues are part of each CDR3. A D gene is named only where the DNA matches it firmly. The size of a clone is reported for some rows only, either as once, few or many, or as a class for expanded clones.

-	TRBV7-6	TRBJ2-1	-	CASSLSRSVNEQFF	TGTGCCAGCAGCTTATCCCGATCAGTGAATGAGCAGTTCTTC
-	TRBV7-2	TRBJ1-2	-	CASSLARTERGYTF	TGTGCCAGCAGCTTAGCCCGGACAGAGCGGGGCTACACCTTC
-	TRBV4-1	TRBJ1-2	once	CASSQESDYGYTF	TGCGCCAGCAGCCAAGAGTCGGACTATGGCTACACCTTC
-	TRBV5-1	TRBJ2-5	-	CASSLGGSTYNEQYF	TGCGCCAGCAGCTTGGGAGGGAGCACCTACAATGAGCAGTACTTC
-	TRBV29-1	TRBJ1-2	-	CSVPIPGYGGHTF	TGCAGCGTTCCCATCCCAGGGTACGGTGGCCACACCTTC
TRBD1	TRBV4-2	TRBJ1-2	few	CASSQGRQGAYGYTF	TGTGCCAGCAGCCAAGGGCGGCAGGGGGCCTATGGCTACACCTTC
-	TRBV7-2	TRBJ2-1	-	CASSLGFYLNEQFF	TGTGCCAGCAGCTTAGGGTTTTACCTCAATGAGCAGTTCTTC
-	TRBV28	TRBJ1-2	-	CASSSEVGYTF	TGTGCCAGCAGCTCCGAGGTGGGCTACACCTTC
-	TRBV20-1	TRBJ2-3	-	CSACAVSTDTQYF	TGCAGCGCCTGTGCGGTTAGCACAGATACGCAGTATTTT
TRBD1	TRBV14	TRBJ2-5	-	CASSQRQGRFDEQYF	TGTGCCAGCAGCCAACGACAGGGGCGTTTCGATGAGCAGTACTTC
TRBD1	TRBV3-1	TRBJ1-2	-	CASSQPGQGYGYTF	TGTGCCAGCAGCCAACCGGGACAGGGTTATGGCTACACCTTC
-	TRBV18	TRBJ2-1	-	CASSPPTGTQDSYNEQFF	TGTGCCAGCTCACCACCGACGGGAACACAGGACTCCTACAATGAGCAGTTCTTC
-	TRBV6-6	TRBJ2-7	few	CASSRPGRSYEQYF	TGTGCCAGCAGCCGCCCCGGCCGATCCTACGAGCAGTACTTC
-	TRBV28	TRBJ2-1	once	CASSFGGGGEYNEQFF	TGTGCCAGCAGCTTCGGGGGTGGCGGTGAGTACAATGAGCAGTTCTTC
-	TRBV29-1	TRBJ2-1	-	CSVEFPPGRSEQFF	TGCAGCGTTGAGTTCCCCCCGGGACGCAGTGAGCAGTTCTTC
-	TRBV29-1	TRBJ2-1	-	CSCGGVNDEQFF	TGCTCCTGTGGAGGGGTTAATGATGAGCAGTTCTTC
TRBD1	TRBV6-2/TRBV6-3	TRBJ1-2	-	CASSYGQGYYGYTF	TGTGCCAGCAGTTACGGACAGGGATACTATGGCTACACCTTC